These 24 T cell receptor beta chains were all obtained from the same sample, sequenced in a study of blood T cell repertoires in COVID-19. This table comes from immunoSEQ multiplex PCR, and its TCRdb copy is limited to in-frame clones, with some not included. The sample contains about 170,000 clones, 80% to 85% of which appear only once. Sequencing was done on a sample of peripheral blood. These TCRs come from a woman in her 70s with COVID-19, enrolled during active disease.

The chain joins TRBV2 to TRBJ2-1; 12 nucleotides agree with TRBD2. The V and J ends lost 0 bases and 6 bases, in that order; junction bases with no gene match: 3. The V gene's germline CDR1 is SNHLY and CDR2 FYNNEI. This CDR3 comprises 16 residues. The CDR3 is CASSEAGLAGSNEQFF. The CDR3 DNA sequence: TGTGCCAGCAGTGAAGCAGGACTAGCGGGGTCCAATGAGCAGTTCTTC.

The chain joins TRBV6-5 to TRBJ1-1; D ambiguous. Germline CDR1 MNHEY, CDR2 SVGAGI. Trimming stripped 0 bases from V and 1 base from J, with 6 bases between. The CDR3 is made up of 14 amino acids. The CDR3 is CASSYSPQNTEAFF. Here the CDR3 DNA reads TGTGCCAGCAGTTACTCGCCACAGAACACTGAAGCTTTCTTT.

The chain joins TRBV27 to TRBJ1-6, with D possibly matching TRBD1 (5 bases). There are 17 residues in the CDR3. The ends were cut back, 0 bases at V and 7 bases at J, with 16 bases in the middle. The germline V gene encodes CDR1 MNHEY and CDR2 SMNVEV (reference sequence). In DNA, the CDR3 is TGTGCCAGCAGTTTATCTTACGGGGGTTCCAGGAATTCACCCCTCCACTTT. This translates into CASSLSYGGSRNSPLHF.

The chain employs TRBV11-2 and TRBJ2-4; 11 bases map to TRBD1. This CDR3 has 14 amino acids. V shed 6 bases, J shed 6 bases, and the junction held 4 bases outside the gene matches. From germline, CDR1 is SGHAT and CDR2 FQNNGV. CDR3 protein: CASSTGQGGNIQYF. CDR3 sequence (DNA): TGTGCCAGCAGTACGGGACAGGGGGGAAACATTCAGTACTTC.

The chain employs TRBV28 and TRBJ1-4; D not resolved. Germline V CDR1 and CDR2: MDHEN, SYDVKM. V was trimmed by 5 bases and J by 6 bases, leaving 7 bases between them. The CDR3 runs 12 residues. CDR3 residues: CASSRGYEKLFF. The DNA for the CDR3 is TGTGCCAGCAGTAGAGGGTATGAAAAACTGTTTTTT.

The J gene is TRBJ1-2, the V gene TRBV5-5; 8 bases line up with TRBD1. The CDR3 covers 15 residues. Germline V lookup: CDR1 SGHKS, CDR2 YYEKEE (reference sequence). Germline trimming cut 0 bases from V and 7 bases from J; bases unmatched to any gene: 8. CDR3 DNA sequence: TGTGCCAGCAGCTTGGTGGTTCAGGGGGCCTTTGGCTACACCTTC. It specifies CASSLVVQGAFGYTF.

Worth noting for this clone: This specimen includes other DNA sequences encoding the same CDR3. CDR3 nucleotide sequence: TGTGCCAGCAGCTTAGGGGGGGCAGGGGTTATGGCTTTCTTT. It specifies CASSLGGAGVMAFF. The chain uses TRBV13 and TRBJ1-1, with D maybe TRBD1 (6 bases). The CDR3 is made up of 14 amino acids. CDR1 is PRHDT and CDR2 is FYEKMQ in the germline V gene (reference sequence). The germline V and J ends were trimmed by 0 bases and 11 bases, with 16 bases remaining between them.

The chain carries TRBV5-5 and TRBJ2-3; D perhaps matches TRBD2 (7 bases). V was pared by 4 bases and J by 4 bases, with 13 bases between. Germline V CDR1 and CDR2: SGHKS, YYEKEE (reference sequence). The CDR3 length is 14 residues. The CDR3 is CASSGRGGADTQYF. The CDR3 nucleotides are TGTGCCAGCAGCGGGAGGGGGGGAGCAGATACGCAGTATTTT.

The V and J genes are TRBV19 and TRBJ1-1; TRBD1 matches 8 bases. The germline V gene has CDR1 LNHDA and CDR2 SQIVND (reference sequence). The CDR3 is made up of 18 amino acids. The V segment lost 3 bases and the J segment 3 bases; nucleotides outside the gene matches: 15. CDR3 nucleotide sequence: TGTGCCAGTAGTATGTTCGCCGTGCAGGGGGCTCAGGACACTGAAGCTTTCTTT. Translating gives CASSMFAVQGAQDTEAFF.

In this sample, this clone turned up a few times. V is TRBV7-2 and J is TRBJ1-5; tentatively, D is TRBD1 (6 bases). This CDR3 contains 13 residues. V gave up 5 bases and J gave up 9 bases, with 14 bases separating them. Per germline, CDR1 SGHTA and CDR2 FQGNSA. The CDR3 region has the DNA TGTGCCAGCAGCCAACGGGGGGCGGCGCCCCAGCATTTT. Amino acid sequence: CASSQRGAAPQHF.

The chain combines TRBV4-1 with TRBJ1-1; 7 nucleotides line up with TRBD1. V lost 0 bases, J lost 5 bases, and 3 bases stayed unmatched. The CDR3 is 14 amino acids. CDR1 is MGHRA and CDR2 is YSYEKL in the germline V gene. The CDR3: CASSQETGTTEAFF. The CDR3 DNA sequence: TGCGCCAGCAGCCAAGAGACAGGGACGACTGAAGCTTTCTTT.

This clone has only one observation. The CDR3 is CASSPDRTNTGELFF. The CDR3 bases are TGTGCCAGCTCCCCCGACAGGACGAACACCGGGGAGCTGTTTTTT. The chain employs TRBV18 and TRBJ2-2; the D gene is possibly TRBD1 (6 bases). Germline V gives CDR1 KGHSH, CDR2 LQKENI. Trimming shortened V by 6 bases and J by 0 bases, and 11 bases separated the two germline ends. The CDR3 length is 15 residues.

The chain combines TRBV28 with TRBJ1-1; D is uncertain. The germline V gene encodes CDR1 MDHEN and CDR2 SYDVKM. CDR3 length: 12 amino acids. V lost 4 bases and J 9 bases, leaving 12 bases between the germline ends. This CDR3 is CASSSRQIKAFF. CDR3 in DNA: TGTGCCAGCAGTTCACGACAAATCAAAGCTTTCTTT.

This clone came up once. V gene TRBV12-3 or TRBV12-4 combines with J gene TRBJ1-2; D call uncertain. Trimming pared 1 base from V and 4 bases from J, leaving 7 bases between. The CDR3 is 13 amino acids. The CDR3 region is CASSLVTAYGYTF. CDR3 coding DNA: TGTGCCAGCAGTTTAGTTACAGCCTATGGCTACACCTTC.

This chain connects TRBV27 to TRBJ1-5; 8 nucleotides line up with TRBD1. The V and J ends lost 6 bases and 3 bases, in that order; junction bases with no gene match: 1. Germline values: CDR1 MNHEY, CDR2 SMNVEV (reference sequence). The CDR3 is 13 amino acids. The CDR3 protein is CASRGQVNQPQHF. The CDR3 nucleotides read TGTGCCAGCAGGGGACAGGTCAATCAGCCCCAGCATTTT.

This clone was detected only a few times. The J gene is TRBJ1-4, the V gene TRBV29-1; D may be TRBD1 (6 bases). The CDR3 totals 14 residues. Trimming took off 7 bases at V and 7 bases at J, with 19 bases between the two ends. Germline CDR1 and CDR2: SQVTM and ANQGSEA. This CDR3 is CSASPGGGSEKLFF. DNA of the CDR3: TGCAGCGCCTCCCCGGGGGGGGGCAGTGAAAAACTGTTTTTT.

This clone was detected only a few times. The V call is TRBV23-1, the J call TRBJ1-5; no definite D call. TRBV23-1 is an ORF, with its function uncertain. The CDR3 has 13 residues. Trimming stripped 5 bases from V and 7 bases from J, with 12 bases between. CDR3 nucleotide sequence: TGCGCCAGCAGTGGGGAGGATGGCCAGCCCCAGCATTTT. Protein: CASSGEDGQPQHF.

This clone was recorded only once. The CDR3 loop reads CAISARDRGEQYF. In DNA, the CDR3 is TGTGCCATCAGTGCTCGGGACAGGGGTGAGCAGTACTTC. The rearrangement uses TRBV10-3 and TRBJ2-7; TRBD1 agrees at 10 bases. Germline V gives CDR1 ENHRY, CDR2 SYGVKD. With V trimmed by 4 bases and J by 7 bases, 4 bases remained unmatched. The CDR3 consists of 13 residues.

The V call is TRBV11-2, the J call TRBJ2-5, with a tentative D call TRBD2 (6 bases). The CDR3 sequence is 17 residues long. V shed 5 bases and J shed 3 bases, with 22 bases lying between them. Germline V lookup: CDR1 SGHAT, CDR2 FQNNGV. CDR3 bases: TGTGCCAGCAGCCCGGGGGAAACGGGGGTTAACAAAGAGACCCAGTACTTC. As protein: CASSPGETGVNKETQYF.

The J gene is TRBJ2-5, the V gene TRBV3-1 (or the pseudogene TRBV3-2); 7 bases map to TRBD2. The CDR3 has 15 residues. CDR1 and CDR2 from the germline V gene are LGHDT and YNNKEL (reference sequence). With V trimmed by 0 bases and J by 4 bases, 5 bases remained unmatched. CDR3 residues: CASSQDSGRAETQYF. In DNA, the CDR3 is TGTGCCAGCAGCCAAGATTCAGGGAGGGCAGAGACCCAGTACTTC.

The chain links TRBV15 to TRBJ2-3; D is unclear. Between the trimmed V and J ends, which lost 1 base and 4 bases, there was a span of 15 bases. From germline, CDR1 is LNHNV and CDR2 YYDKDF (reference sequence). CDR3 length: 16 residues. The CDR3 DNA reads as TGTGCCACCAGCAGAGGGGTGGCAGGTCTGGCAGATACGCAGTATTTT. The encoded protein is CATSRGVAGLADTQYF. Supplemented by reference TRBV15 and TRBJ2-3, the full variable domain reads DAMVIQNPRYQVTQFGKPVTLSCSQTLNHNVMYWYQQKSSQAPKLLFHYYDKDFNNEADTPDNFQSRRPNTSFCFLDIRSPGLGDTAMYLCATSRGVAGLADTQYFGPGTRLTVL.

The chain combines TRBV5-1 with TRBJ2-1; D gene uncertain. The CDR3 has 16 residues. V was pared by 4 bases and J by 0 bases, with 14 bases between. Germline loops: CDR1 SGHRS, CDR2 YFSETQ. The CDR3 nucleotides read TGCGCCAGCAGCCGAGACTCACAAGTCTCCTACAATGAGCAGTTCTTC. It specifies CASSRDSQVSYNEQFF.

This clone was recorded only once. CDR3: CASSFHRGNYGYTF. CDR3 DNA sequence: TGTGCCAGCAGTTTTCACAGGGGAAACTATGGCTACACCTTC. V gene TRBV27 combines with J gene TRBJ1-2; 7 positions match TRBD1. Germline assignment: CDR1 MNHEY and CDR2 SMNVEV (reference sequence). The trim removed 3 bases at V and 2 bases at J, leaving 3 bases unmatched. The CDR3 is 14 residues long.

The chain joins TRBV30 to TRBJ2-2, with a weak D call TRBD2 (6 bases). V gave up 8 bases and J gave up 1 base, with 14 bases separating them. The length of the CDR3 is 14 residues. Germline V gene lookup returns CDR1 GTSNPN and CDR2 SVGIG (reference sequence). The CDR3 region is CAQPGTENTGELFF. The CDR3 nucleotides are TGTGCCCAACCAGGGACTGAGAACACCGGGGAGCTGTTTTTT.